This T cell receptor beta chain was sequenced for a study of blood T cell repertoires in COVID-19. Study-level information: The United States, Italy and Spain supplied acute and convalescent COVID-19 samples. PBMCs, B-cell-depleted T cells, or T cells provided the cDNA or gDNA that made up the material.

Authors' methods: It was from reference gene primer amplification that nucleated cell counts were estimated. Sequenced by immunoSEQ multiplex PCR; TCRdb stores in-frame clones only, minus some. The V and J calls and the clone size are those of that table, but D and trimming were determined from the DNA. The data hold approximately 350,000 clones, with approximately 88% observed a single time. The germline CDR1 and CDR2 sequences are LGHNA and YNFKEQ. Trimming at V came to 0 bases and at J to 5 bases, leaving 12 bases not matched to a gene. The CDR3 length is 17 residues. The sample comprised peripheral blood. The J gene is TRBJ2-7, the V gene TRBV4-2; 8 bases are shared with TRBD2. This TCR derives from a man aged 35-49 years with acute or convalescent COVID-19. CDR3 DNA sequence: TGTGCCAGCAGCCAAGATTCCATCACTACGGGGGGGCACGAGCAGTACTTC. This translates into CASSQDSITTGGHEQYF.